This is a list of T cell receptor beta chains from one sample in a study of blood T cell repertoires in COVID-19. TCRdb keeps only in-frame clones here, not all; method: immunoSEQ multiplex PCR. The repertoire includes 200,000 to 250,000 clones, about 86% of them detected once, and roughly 14% sits in the top ten. The source material was PBMCs or T cells enriched from blood (not recorded which). The receptors were sampled from a woman aged 45-65 years with acute COVID-19. Both conserved end residues are part of each CDR3. D genes are given only for firm matches. Clone size is shown for a subset of rows, as once, few, many or a class of expanded clone.

d_call j_call clone_size v_call cdr3_aa cdr3_nt
TRBD1 TRBJ2-7 NA TRBV6-5 CASSLWDSYEQYF TGTGCCAGCAGTCTCTGGGACAGCTACGAGCAGTACTTC
NA TRBJ1-5 once TRBV30 CAWSRSVNQPQHF TGTGCCTGGAGTCGCAGCGTAAATCAGCCCCAGCATTTT
NA TRBJ1-2 NA TRBV6-2/TRBV6-3 CASSSWRSPNYGYTF TGTGCCAGCAGCTCTTGGCGGAGCCCTAACTATGGCTACACCTTC
TRBD2 TRBJ2-5 NA TRBV29-1 CSGVGIREVTQYF TGCAGCGGGGTAGGCATCCGGGAGGTGACCCAGTACTTC
NA TRBJ2-1 NA TRBV7-2 CASSLALAKGEQFF TGTGCCAGCAGCTTAGCGCTAGCGAAGGGTGAGCAGTTCTTC
NA TRBJ1-1 NA TRBV16 CASSQYGRGNTEAFF TGTGCCAGCAGCCAATACGGCAGAGGGAACACTGAAGCTTTCTTT
TRBD2 TRBJ2-1 NA TRBV15 CATSTGTSGLYNEQFF TGTGCCACCAGCACTGGGACTAGCGGATTGTACAATGAGCAGTTCTTC
NA TRBJ2-1 NA TRBV10-3 CAISEHFNEQFF TGTGCCATCAGTGAGCACTTCAATGAGCAGTTCTTC
NA TRBJ1-2 few TRBV6-5 CASSYSRGAGYTF TGTGCCAGCAGTTACTCTCGCGGTGCCGGCTACACCTTC
TRBD1 TRBJ2-5 NA TRBV5-6 CASSLQGAEETQYF TGTGCCAGCAGCTTACAGGGGGCTGAAGAGACCCAGTACTTC
NA TRBJ1-5 NA TRBV27 CASRGQGPAGGNQPQHF TGTGCCAGCAGGGGGCAGGGACCCGCGGGAGGCAATCAGCCCCAGCATTTT
TRBD2 TRBJ2-5 NA TRBV7-2 CASSLAGTIKETQYF TGTGCCAGCAGCTTAGCGGGGACTATTAAAGAGACCCAGTACTTC
TRBD2 TRBJ2-7 once TRBV12-3/TRBV12-4 CASSPGLAEQYF TGTGCCAGCAGTCCGGGACTAGCCGAGCAGTACTTC
TRBD2 TRBJ2-1 once TRBV15 CATSKRPGLAGSEQFF TGTGCCACCAGCAAAAGGCCGGGACTAGCGGGATCTGAGCAGTTCTTC
NA TRBJ1-1 NA TRBV19 CASRVGQRGLTEAFF TGTGCCAGTAGGGTTGGACAAAGAGGTCTCACTGAAGCTTTCTTT
NA TRBJ2-1 NA TRBV7-3 CASSDSGYEQFF TGTGCCAGCAGCGATAGCGGATATGAGCAGTTCTTC
TRBD1 TRBJ2-7 many TRBV2 CASGTGFYEQYF TGTGCCAGCGGGACAGGTTTTTACGAGCAGTACTTC
TRBD1 TRBJ2-7 NA TRBV27 CASSMGTGVSEQYF TGTGCCAGCAGTATGGGGACAGGGGTTTCCGAGCAGTACTTC
NA TRBJ1-2 NA TRBV18 CASSPTPGAGGYTF TGTGCCAGCTCACCAACGCCAGGGGCGGGTGGCTACACCTTC
NA TRBJ1-5 NA TRBV11-2 CASSFSGASQPQHF TGTGCCAGCAGCTTTTCAGGGGCCAGTCAGCCCCAGCATTTT
TRBD2 TRBJ2-5 NA TRBV5-1 CASSLRSGRGETQYF TGCGCCAGCAGCTTAAGGAGCGGGAGAGGAGAGACCCAGTACTTC
TRBD1 TRBJ1-4 NA TRBV6-5 CASSSYGQGAAEKLFF TGTGCCAGCAGTTCCTACGGACAGGGGGCCGCTGAAAAACTGTTTTTT
TRBD2 TRBJ2-7 NA TRBV4-1 CASSPTSGSSYEQYF TGCGCCAGCAGCCCTACTAGCGGGAGCTCCTACGAGCAGTACTTC
NA TRBJ1-1 NA TRBV28 CASTQQGGEAFF TGTGCCAGCACCCAGCAGGGCGGAGAAGCTTTCTTT
NA TRBJ2-4 NA TRBV28 CASSHRARGKNIQYF TGTGCCAGCTCCCACAGGGCCCGGGGCAAAAACATTCAGTACTTC
NA TRBJ2-5 NA TRBV7-9 CASSPPAGEETQYF TGTGCCAGCAGCCCCCCAGCGGGTGAAGAGACCCAGTACTTC
NA TRBJ2-3 NA TRBV10-2 CASRRSNTDTQYF TGCGCCAGCAGGCGGTCGAACACAGATACGCAGTATTTT
NA TRBJ2-7 NA TRBV6-2/TRBV6-3 CASSYWAGNEQYF TGTGCCAGCAGTTACTGGGCAGGGAACGAGCAGTACTTC
NA TRBJ2-7 NA TRBV5-1 CASSLVPGKEYEQYF TGCGCCAGCAGCTTGGTCCCAGGGAAAGAGTACGAGCAGTACTTC
NA TRBJ2-1 once TRBV15 CATSRVTTRNNEQFF TGTGCCACCAGCAGAGTGACTACAAGGAACAATGAGCAGTTCTTC
NA TRBJ1-2 NA TRBV12-3/TRBV12-4 CASRRDGYTF TGTGCCAGCAGGCGAGATGGCTACACCTTC
NA TRBJ2-2 NA TRBV4-3 CASSPEVGHYTGELFF TGCGCCAGCAGCCCCGAAGTGGGACACTATACCGGGGAGCTGTTTTTT
TRBD1 TRBJ1-2 NA TRBV28 CASSLFPDRAYGYTF TGTGCCAGCAGTTTATTCCCCGACAGGGCCTATGGCTACACCTTC
TRBD1 TRBJ1-1 NA TRBV7-8 CASSPGTGWTEAFF TGTGCCAGCAGCCCCGGGACAGGGTGGACTGAAGCTTTCTTT
NA TRBJ2-2 NA TRBV7-2 CASSLVSQVGELFF TGTGCCAGCAGCTTAGTTAGTCAGGTGGGGGAGCTGTTTTTT
TRBD2 TRBJ2-3 NA TRBV14 CASSSLAGVGDTQYF TGTGCCAGCAGCTCACTAGCGGGAGTCGGAGATACGCAGTATTTT
TRBD2 TRBJ2-2 NA TRBV19 CASTPGLAGGPGELFF TGTGCCAGTACCCCGGGACTAGCGGGAGGGCCCGGGGAGCTGTTTTTT
NA TRBJ2-1 NA TRBV6-1 CASSEGGRYNEQFF TGTGCCAGCAGTGAGGGGGGAAGGTACAATGAGCAGTTCTTC
TRBD2 TRBJ2-7 NA TRBV5-1 CASSLGLAGVYEQYF TGCGCCAGCAGCTTAGGACTAGCGGGAGTCTACGAGCAGTACTTC
NA TRBJ1-1 NA TRBV11-1 CASSLAAGYGEAFF TGTGCCAGCAGCTTAGCGGCGGGGTATGGTGAAGCTTTCTTT
NA TRBJ1-1 NA TRBV6-5 CASSLGLMNTEAFF TGTGCCAGCAGTCTAGGACTGATGAACACTGAAGCTTTCTTT
NA TRBJ2-7 NA TRBV23-1 CASRNRGEPYEQYF TGCGCCAGCCGAAATAGAGGAGAGCCCTACGAGCAGTACTTC
NA TRBJ1-1 NA TRBV11-2 CASSLNRGWSTEAFF TGTGCCAGCAGCTTAAATCGAGGGTGGAGCACTGAAGCTTTCTTT
NA TRBJ2-3 once TRBV19 CASRQATTDTQYF TGTGCCAGTAGACAGGCCACCACAGATACGCAGTATTTT
TRBD1 TRBJ1-2 NA TRBV6-5 CASSLTGSQLRGYTF TGTGCCAGCAGTTTGACAGGGAGCCAGTTGAGGGGCTACACCTTC
TRBD2 TRBJ2-3 NA TRBV7-3 CASSPTSGSPDTQYF TGTGCCAGCAGTCCTACTAGCGGGAGCCCAGATACGCAGTATTTT
TRBD1 TRBJ2-1 once TRBV2 CASSEQGQVYNEQFF TGTGCCAGCAGCGAACAGGGGCAAGTCTACAATGAGCAGTTCTTC
TRBD2 TRBJ2-7 NA TRBV6-2/TRBV6-3 CASSRVAGSSYEQYF TGTGCCAGCAGCCGCGTAGCGGGAAGCTCCTACGAGCAGTACTTC
NA TRBJ2-7 NA TRBV19 CASRYRDLLYEQYF TGTGCCAGTAGGTACAGGGATTTACTCTACGAGCAGTACTTC
NA TRBJ2-7 NA TRBV7-2 CASSLAGAGAISYEQYF TGTGCCAGCAGCTTAGCGGGGGCGGGGGCGATCTCCTACGAGCAGTACTTC
NA TRBJ1-5 NA TRBV19 CASSKREGNQPQHF TGTGCCAGTAGTAAGAGGGAGGGGAATCAGCCCCAGCATTTT
TRBD1 TRBJ1-2 NA TRBV6-5 CTVQGASNYGYTF TGTACCGTACAGGGGGCATCTAACTATGGCTACACCTTC
NA TRBJ2-3 NA TRBV7-3 CASSLRGRATDTQYF TGTGCCAGCAGCTTAAGGGGCAGGGCGACAGATACGCAGTATTTT
NA TRBJ2-6 NA TRBV18 CASSPLRDSGANVLTF TGTGCCAGCTCACCATTACGGGATTCTGGGGCCAACGTCCTGACTTTC
TRBD1 TRBJ2-7 NA TRBV5-1 CASSLEGTGYYEQYF TGCGCCAGCAGCTTGGAAGGGACAGGCTACTACGAGCAGTACTTC
TRBD2 TRBJ2-1 NA TRBV5-1 CASSAPSGFSYNEQFF TGCGCCAGCAGCGCCCCTAGCGGATTCTCCTACAATGAGCAGTTCTTC
TRBD2 TRBJ2-7 NA TRBV29-1 CSVELAGGHYEQYF TGCAGCGTTGAACTAGCGGGAGGACACTACGAGCAGTACTTC
TRBD2 TRBJ2-1 NA TRBV7-2 CASSRGAGGYNEQFF TGTGCCAGCAGCCGGGGGGCGGGAGGCTACAATGAGCAGTTCTTC
TRBD2 TRBJ2-1 NA TRBV2 CASTGTSGSRHDEQFF TGTGCCAGCACCGGGACTAGCGGCTCCCGACATGATGAGCAGTTCTTC
NA TRBJ2-7 NA TRBV27 CASKSGTLPYEQYF TGTGCCAGCAAGAGCGGGACACTCCCCTACGAGCAGTACTTC